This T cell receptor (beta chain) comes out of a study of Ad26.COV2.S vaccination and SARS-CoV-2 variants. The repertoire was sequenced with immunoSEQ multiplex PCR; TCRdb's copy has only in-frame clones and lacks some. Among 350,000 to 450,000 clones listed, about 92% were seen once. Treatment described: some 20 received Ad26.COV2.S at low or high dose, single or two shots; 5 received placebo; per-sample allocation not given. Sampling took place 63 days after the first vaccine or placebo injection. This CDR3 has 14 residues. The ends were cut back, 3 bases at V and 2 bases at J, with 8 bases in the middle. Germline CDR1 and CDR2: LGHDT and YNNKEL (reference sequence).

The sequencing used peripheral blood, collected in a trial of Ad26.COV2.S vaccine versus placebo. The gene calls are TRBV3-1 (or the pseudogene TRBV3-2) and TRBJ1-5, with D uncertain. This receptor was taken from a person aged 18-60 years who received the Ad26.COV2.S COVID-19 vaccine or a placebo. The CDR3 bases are TGTGCCAGCAGCCACAGACTTGGCAATCAGCCCCAGCATTTT. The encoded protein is CASSHRLGNQPQHF.